This T cell receptor (beta chain) was documented in a study of blood T cell repertoires in COVID-19. Study in general: The United States, Italy and Spain supplied acute and convalescent COVID-19 samples. PBMCs, B-cell-depleted T cells, or T cells provided the cDNA or gDNA that made up the material.

In the authors' workflow: Amplification of reference gene primers was used by the study to estimate nucleated cell counts. Clones were read by immunoSEQ multiplex PCR, and TCRdb kept only the in-frame ones, dropping some. V, J and clone size were drawn from that table, and D and trimming were deduced from the DNA. The sample holds some 31,000 clones, 60% to 80% seen once. Trimming pared 3 bases from V and 5 bases from J, leaving 17 bases between. Per germline, CDR1 LNHDA and CDR2 SQIVND (reference sequence). CDR3 length equals 15 residues. J is TRBJ2-7 and V is TRBV19; D possibly corresponds to TRBD1 (6 bases). The sequenced material came from peripheral blood. The source of this sequence is a woman aged 55-69 years with acute or convalescent COVID-19. CDR3 sequence reads: CASSMGQGFYDEQYF. Here the CDR3 DNA reads TGTGCCAGTAGTATGGGGCAGGGGTTTTATGACGAGCAGTACTTC.